The 29 T cell receptor beta chains below were found in one sample sequenced in a study of human T cells and chemical hapten exposure. Described time point: patch test 3, about 24 weeks after DPC sensitization. Treatment described: therapeutic diphenylcyclopropenone sensitization with weekly scalp DPC. MiXCR, run by TCRdb on the RACE reads, gives a single entry per CDR3 protein. The sample shows under 200,000 distinct CDR3 sequences, about a quarter of them seen only once. The source was whole blood, collected in connection with sensitization to the hapten diphenylcyclopropenone (DPC). All receptors come from a woman younger than 35 with alopecia areata. Some clones in this sample may be carry-over from other donors' samples.

This clonotype was detected a few times. Mismatch with germline at one junction end may stem from a read error. The chain carries TRBV7-9 and TRBJ2-2, with unresolved D. Germline V CDR1 and CDR2: SEHNR, FQNEAQ (reference sequence). The CDR3 has 10 residues. CDR3 protein: CLENTGELFF. DNA of the CDR3: TGCTTGGAGAACACCGGGGAGCTGTTTTTT.

This clonotype was detected a few times. V gene TRBV7-3 combines with J gene TRBJ2-5; 13 nucleotides align to TRBD2. In germline, CDR1 is SGHTA, CDR2 FQGTGA. CDR3 length: 14 residues. Trimming took 8 bases from V and 0 from J; bases not matched to a gene: 0. The CDR3, as DNA: TGTGCCAGCGGACTAGCGGGAGACCAAGAGACCCAGTACTTC. It specifies CASGLAGDQETQYF.

A single count supports this clonotype. The chain combines TRBV3-1 with TRBJ2-2; no reliable D call. This CDR3 spans 14 amino acids. The germline V and J ends were trimmed by 2 bases and 6 bases, with 10 bases remaining between them. Germline V gives CDR1 LGHDT, CDR2 YNNKEL (reference sequence). CDR3 DNA sequence: TGTGCCAGCAGCCAAAATAGTGGCGCCGGGGAGCTGTTTTTT. It encodes CASSQNSGAGELFF.

This clonotype appeared a few times. The chain couples TRBV9 to TRBJ1-5, with D perhaps matching TRBD1 (5 bases). Trimming shortened V by 4 bases and J by 6 bases, and 14 bases separated the two germline ends. Looked up from germline, CDR1 is SGDLS and CDR2 is YYNGEE. CDR3 length equals 14 residues. The chain's CDR3 is CASSRGDLGQPQHF. The CDR3 bases are TGTGCCAGCAGCCGGGGGGATCTCGGTCAGCCCCAGCATTTT.

This clonotype was observed a few times. The V call is TRBV4-2, the J call TRBJ2-5; TRBD2 agrees at 7 bases. Germline CDR1 reads LGHNA; CDR2 reads YNFKEQ. This CDR3 spans 17 amino acids. With V trimmed by 1 base and J by 5 bases, 13 bases remained unmatched. The CDR3 protein is CASSQGTSQGGPETQYF. CDR3 nucleotides: TGTGCCAGCAGCCAAGGGACTTCGCAGGGAGGGCCGGAGACCCAGTACTTC.

This clonotype showed up just a few times. The rearrangement links TRBV6-5 to TRBJ1-1, with TRBD1 as a possible D gene (5 bases). This CDR3 has 15 residues. Trimming pared 7 bases from V and 1 base from J, leaving 16 bases between. Germline CDR1 reads MNHEY; CDR2 reads SVGAGI. The CDR3: CASKVGRVSNTEAFF. Here the CDR3 DNA reads TGTGCCAGCAAGGTGGGCAGGGTTTCGAACACTGAAGCTTTCTTT.

This clonotype was seen a few times. The chain combines TRBV11-2 with TRBJ2-5; D is ambiguous. V was clipped by 3 bases and J by 5 bases, with 13 bases between them. Germline V gene data show CDR1 as SGHAT and CDR2 as FQNNGV. CDR3 length: 14 amino acids. The CDR3 DNA follows: TGTGCCAGCAGCTTCTCCGGACCCGTGGAGACCCAGTACTTC. Translating gives CASSFSGPVETQYF.

J is TRBJ2-1 and V is TRBV5-1; 10 bases line up with TRBD2. This CDR3 contains 16 residues. The J segment lost 5 bases and the V segment lost 2 bases, leaving 7 bases of the junction unmatched. Germline values: CDR1 SGHRS, CDR2 YFSETQ. DNA of the CDR3: TGCGCCAGCAGCTTTATTCTAGCGGGGGCGAACAATGAGCAGTTCTTC. Its protein is CASSFILAGANNEQFF. Full variable domain (rest looked up from reference TRBV5-1 and TRBJ2-1): KAGVTQTPRYLIKTRGQQVTLSCSPISGHRSVSWYQQTPGQGLQFLFEYFSETQRNKGNFPGRFSGRQFSNSRSEMNVSTLELGDSALYLCASSFILAGANNEQFFGPGTRLTVL.

The chain recombines TRBV10-2 with TRBJ2-7; D may correspond to TRBD1 or TRBD2 (5 bases each). V dropped 2 bases and J dropped 2 bases, with 10 bases sitting between them. CDR3 size: 14 residues. The germline V gene has CDR1 WSHSY and CDR2 SAAADI. CDR3 DNA: TGCGCCAGCAGTGAGGGGGGTCCTACCTACGAGCAGTACTTC. Translating it yields CASSEGGPTYEQYF.

This clonotype was observed a handful of times. This sequence joins TRBV7-8 and TRBJ2-3; D ambiguous. In germline, CDR1 is SGHVS, CDR2 FQNEAQ. This CDR3 contains 13 residues. Trimming removed 5 bases at V and 2 bases at J, with 8 bases between. In DNA form, the CDR3 reads TGTGCCAGCAGCCCCGAATCCACAGATACGCAGTATTTT. It translates to CASSPESTDTQYF.

The J gene is TRBJ1-1, the V gene TRBV12-3 or TRBV12-4; no definite D call. Trimming removed 7 bases from V and 3 bases from J, with 15 bases in between. The CDR3 is 14 residues long. The CDR3 DNA reads as TGTGCCAGCATTCAACAGAACTCGTACACTGAAGCTTTCTTT. Its translation is CASIQQNSYTEAFF.

This clonotype was counted ten times or more. The CDR3 region has the DNA TGCGCCAGCAGCCAATTAACCACAGAGACCAAAAACATTCAGTACTTC. This translates into CASSQLTTETKNIQYF. V gene TRBV4-3 combines with J gene TRBJ2-4; no clear D. There are 16 residues in the CDR3. Germline assignment: CDR1 LGHNA and CDR2 YSLEER. V lost 2 bases, J lost 2 bases, and 13 bases lay in between.

The chain combines TRBV9 with TRBJ1-5; weak D call: TRBD1 (5 bases). This CDR3 contains 15 residues. The V gene's germline CDR1 is SGDLS and CDR2 YYNGEE. Trimming left V 0 bases short and J 3 bases short, with 10 bases between. The CDR3 loop reads CASSVEGTSNQPQHF. The CDR3 DNA reads as TGTGCCAGCAGCGTAGAGGGGACCTCCAATCAGCCCCAGCATTTT.

The gene calls are TRBV6-2 or TRBV6-3 and TRBJ1-4; D not resolved. Trimming shortened V by 2 bases and J by 0 bases, and 4 bases separated the two germline ends. Germline-derived CDR1 and CDR2 are MNHEY and SVGEGT. CDR3 length: 14 residues. The CDR3 nucleotides are TGTGCCAGCAGTTACACGACAACTAATGAAAAACTGTTTTTT. The encoded protein is CASSYTTTNEKLFF.

There are a few counts of this clonotype. V usage is TRBV7-8 and J usage is TRBJ2-7; either TRBD1 or TRBD2 may fit D (6 bases each). Germline CDR1 is SGHVS and CDR2 is FQNEAQ. This CDR3 comprises 15 residues. V was trimmed by 1 base and J by 6 bases, leaving 16 bases between them. Written as DNA, the CDR3 is TGTGCCAGCAGCTTAGTTCGGGGGCCGGAGAGCGAGCAGTACTTC. Protein sequence: CASSLVRGPESEQYF.

A few counts support this clonotype. This rearrangement joins TRBV7-9 to TRBJ1-2; D unclear. Germline loops: CDR1 SEHNR, CDR2 FQNEAQ (reference sequence). This CDR3 region has 14 residues. The CDR3 spells CAAEHTEEIYGYTF. In DNA form, the CDR3 reads TGTGCTGCGGAACACACGGAAGAAATATATGGCTACACCTTC. The complete variable domain, with remaining parts taken from reference TRBV7-9 and TRBJ1-2, reads DTGVSQNPRHKITKRGQNVTFRCDPISEHNRLYWYRQTLGQGPEFLTYFQNEAQLEKSRLLSDRFSAERPKGSFSTLEIQRTEQGDSAMYLCAAEHTEEIYGYTFGSGTRLTVV.

V and J are TRBV9 and TRBJ1-3; D unresolved. This CDR3 region has 15 residues. Trimming left V 0 bases short and J 1 base short, with 8 bases between. Germline assignment: CDR1 SGDLS and CDR2 YYNGEE. The CDR3 spells CASSVAGVSGNTIYF. DNA for the CDR3: TGTGCCAGCAGCGTAGCCGGGGTTTCTGGAAACACCATATATTTT.

This clonotype has a handful of counts. V gene TRBV29-1 combines with J gene TRBJ2-1; D is possibly TRBD1 (6 bases). This CDR3 region has 14 residues. V lost 4 bases, J lost 4 bases, and 14 bases lay in between. Germline values: CDR1 SQVTM, CDR2 ANQGSEA. The CDR3 protein is CSVGQVQDYNEQFF. In DNA form, the CDR3 reads TGCAGCGTTGGACAGGTTCAAGATTACAATGAGCAGTTCTTC.

V usage is TRBV12-3 or TRBV12-4 and J usage is TRBJ2-7, with D unresolved. CDR3 length equals 12 residues. The germline V and J ends were trimmed by 3 bases and 1 base, with 4 bases remaining between them. The CDR3 DNA reads TGTGCCAGCAGTTTTGTATCCTACGAGCAGTACTTC. Its translation: CASSFVSYEQYF.

For the CDR3, the DNA is TGCAGTGCTAGAGAGGGGATAGTAGCGGGCACAGATACGCAGTATTTT. Protein: CSAREGIVAGTDTQYF. The rearrangement links TRBV20-1 to TRBJ2-3; tentatively, D is TRBD2 (6 bases). This CDR3 is 16 amino acids long. The germline CDR1 and CDR2 sequences are DFQATT and SNEGSKA (reference sequence). The V end lost 0 bases, the J end lost 1 base, and 14 bases lay between the germline ends.

The chain joins TRBV4-1 to TRBJ2-7; TRBD2 matches at 9 bases. The J segment lost 0 bases and the V segment lost 2 bases, leaving 8 bases of the junction unmatched. There are 17 residues in the CDR3. Germline values: CDR1 MGHRA, CDR2 YSYEKL. Here the CDR3 DNA reads TGCGCCAGCAGCCAAAGTTCTTCTAGCGGGGACTCCTACGAGCAGTACTTC. Translated, it gives CASSQSSSSGDSYEQYF.

As DNA, the CDR3 is TGTGCCAGCAGTTTAAGGAGTGGCGGGGGGAACGAGACCCAGTACTTC. Translated, it gives CASSLRSGGGNETQYF. This chain uses TRBV12-3 or TRBV12-4 with TRBJ2-5, with 8 bases matching TRBD2. V dropped 2 bases and J dropped 5; count of bases not matched to a gene: 10. The CDR3 consists of 16 residues.

In its sample, this clonotype was seen a few times. This rearrangement joins TRBV7-2 to TRBJ1-1; D unclear. CDR3 length: 13 amino acids. Germline V gene sequence: CDR1 SGHTA, CDR2 FQGNSA. V was clipped by 1 base and J by 3 bases, with 6 bases between them. The CDR3 nucleotides read TGTGCCAGCAGCTTAGATCGCCACACTGAAGCTTTCTTT. This codes for CASSLDRHTEAFF.

The gene calls are TRBV2 and TRBJ2-3; D possibly corresponds to TRBD1 (6 bases). The CDR3 is made up of 14 amino acids. V lost 6 bases, J lost 2 bases, and 12 bases lay in between. Germline CDR1 is SNHLY and CDR2 is FYNNEI. The CDR3 region is CASRPQGLTDTQYF. In nucleotides, the CDR3 is TGTGCCAGCAGACCCCAGGGGCTCACAGATACGCAGTATTTT.

The sample holds a few counts of this clonotype. The gene calls are TRBV5-4 and TRBJ2-5; perhaps TRBD1 as D (5 bases). In germline, CDR1 is SGHNT, CDR2 YYREEE (reference sequence). Between the trimmed V and J ends, which lost 1 base and 10 bases, there was a span of 11 bases. The CDR3 loop spans 12 amino acids. CDR3 nucleotide sequence: TGTGCCAGCAGCTTGTACACAGGAATCCAGTACTTC. Amino acids: CASSLYTGIQYF.

This clonotype was seen once. The chain carries TRBV15 and TRBJ2-3; D is unresolved. The CDR3 is made up of 13 amino acids. Germline CDR1 LNHNV, CDR2 YYDKDF (reference sequence). The ends were cut back, 4 bases at V and 5 bases at J, with 10 bases in the middle. The CDR3 here is CATSTQYQDTQYF. Written as DNA, the CDR3 is TGTGCCACCAGCACACAATATCAAGATACGCAGTATTTT.

The chain couples TRBV3-1 to TRBJ2-7; 7 bases align to TRBD2. CDR1 is LGHDT and CDR2 is YNNKEL in the germline V gene (reference sequence). V lost 0 bases and J lost 6; bases outside the gene matches: 11. This CDR3 has 16 amino acids. CDR3 protein: CASSQDFGGSLLEQYF. DNA of the CDR3: TGTGCCAGCAGCCAAGATTTCGGGGGGAGCCTACTCGAGCAGTACTTC.

The sample holds many counts of this clonotype. The V call is TRBV5-6, the J call TRBJ1-6; no clear D gene. The CDR3 totals 12 residues. V was shortened by 5 bases and J by 7 bases, with 7 bases between the two germline ends. Germline lookup yields CDR1 SGHDT and CDR2 YYEEEE. CDR3 amino acids: CASRMGNSPLHF. In DNA form, the CDR3 reads TGTGCCAGCAGGATGGGAAATTCACCCCTCCACTTT.

J is TRBJ2-7 and V is TRBV5-1, with TRBD1 matching 7 bases. The junction had 4 bases not matched to a gene; V was cut back by 4 bases and J by 0 bases. The length of the CDR3 is 14 residues. The germline V gene encodes CDR1 SGHRS and CDR2 YFSETQ. CDR3: CASSQQGSSYEQYF. The CDR3 DNA reads as TGCGCCAGCAGCCAACAGGGGAGCTCCTACGAGCAGTACTTC.